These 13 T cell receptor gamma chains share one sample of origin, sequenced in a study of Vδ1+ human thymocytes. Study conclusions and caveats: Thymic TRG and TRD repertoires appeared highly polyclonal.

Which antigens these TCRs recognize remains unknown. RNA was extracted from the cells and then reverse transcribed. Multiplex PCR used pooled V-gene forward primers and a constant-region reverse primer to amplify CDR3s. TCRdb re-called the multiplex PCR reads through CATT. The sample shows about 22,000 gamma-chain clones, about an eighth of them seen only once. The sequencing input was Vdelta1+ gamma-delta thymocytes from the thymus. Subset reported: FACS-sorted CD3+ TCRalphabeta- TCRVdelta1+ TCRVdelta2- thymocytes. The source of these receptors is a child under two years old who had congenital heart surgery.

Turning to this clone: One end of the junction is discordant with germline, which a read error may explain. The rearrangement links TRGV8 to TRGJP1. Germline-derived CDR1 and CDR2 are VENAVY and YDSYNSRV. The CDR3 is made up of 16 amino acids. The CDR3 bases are TGTGCCACCTGGACAGATACGGATACCACTGGTTGGTTCAAGCTATTT. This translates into CATWTDTDTTGWFKLF.

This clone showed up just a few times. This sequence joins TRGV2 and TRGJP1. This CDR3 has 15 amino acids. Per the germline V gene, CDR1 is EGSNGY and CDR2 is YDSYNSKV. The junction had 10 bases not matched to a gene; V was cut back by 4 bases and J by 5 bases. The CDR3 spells CATWDGLSTGWFKIF. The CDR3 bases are TGTGCCACCTGGGATGGGCTAAGTACTGGTTGGTTCAAGATATTT.

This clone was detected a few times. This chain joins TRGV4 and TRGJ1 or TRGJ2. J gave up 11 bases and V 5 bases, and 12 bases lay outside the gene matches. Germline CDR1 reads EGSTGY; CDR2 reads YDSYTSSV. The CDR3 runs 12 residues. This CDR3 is CATWGALGQKLF. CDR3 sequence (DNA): TGTGCCACCTGGGGCGCCTTGGGTCAGAAACTCTTT.

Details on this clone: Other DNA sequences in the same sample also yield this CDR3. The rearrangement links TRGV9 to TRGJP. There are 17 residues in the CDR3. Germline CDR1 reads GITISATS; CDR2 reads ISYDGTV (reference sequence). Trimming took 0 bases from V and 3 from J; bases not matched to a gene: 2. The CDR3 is CALWEVPQELGKKIKVF. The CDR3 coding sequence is TGTGCCTTGTGGGAGGTGCCGCAAGAGTTGGGCAAAAAAATCAAGGTATTT.

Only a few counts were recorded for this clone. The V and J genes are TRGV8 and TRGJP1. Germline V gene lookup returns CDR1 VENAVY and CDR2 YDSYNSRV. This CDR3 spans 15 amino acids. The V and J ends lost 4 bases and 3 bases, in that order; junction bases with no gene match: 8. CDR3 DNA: TGTGCCACCTGGGAATCCGATCCCACTGGTTGGTTCAAGATATTT. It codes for CATWESDPTGWFKIF.

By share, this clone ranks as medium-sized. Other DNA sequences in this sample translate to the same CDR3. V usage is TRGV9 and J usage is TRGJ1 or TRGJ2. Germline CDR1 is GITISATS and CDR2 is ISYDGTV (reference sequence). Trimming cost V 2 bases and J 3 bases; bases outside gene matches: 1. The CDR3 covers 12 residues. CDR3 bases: TGTGCCTTGTGGGAGGGTTATTATAAGAAACTCTTT. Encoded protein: CALWEGYYKKLF.

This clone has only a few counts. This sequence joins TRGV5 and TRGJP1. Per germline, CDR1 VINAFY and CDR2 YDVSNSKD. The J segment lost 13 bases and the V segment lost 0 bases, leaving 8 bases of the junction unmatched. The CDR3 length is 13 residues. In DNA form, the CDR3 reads TGTGCCACCTGGGACAGGGAAGGGAAGTTCAAGATATTT. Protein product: CATWDREGKFKIF.

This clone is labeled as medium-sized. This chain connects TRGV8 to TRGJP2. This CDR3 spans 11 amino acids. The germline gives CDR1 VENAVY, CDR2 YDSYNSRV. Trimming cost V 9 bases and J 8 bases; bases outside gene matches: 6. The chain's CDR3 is CATGADWIKTF. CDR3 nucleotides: TGTGCCACCGGAGCAGATTGGATCAAGACGTTT.

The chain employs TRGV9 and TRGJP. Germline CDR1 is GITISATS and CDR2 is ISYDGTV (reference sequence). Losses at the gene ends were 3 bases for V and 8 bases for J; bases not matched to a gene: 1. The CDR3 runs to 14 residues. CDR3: CALWEKLGKKIKVF. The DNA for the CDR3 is TGTGCCTTGTGGGAGAAGTTGGGCAAAAAAATCAAGGTATTT.

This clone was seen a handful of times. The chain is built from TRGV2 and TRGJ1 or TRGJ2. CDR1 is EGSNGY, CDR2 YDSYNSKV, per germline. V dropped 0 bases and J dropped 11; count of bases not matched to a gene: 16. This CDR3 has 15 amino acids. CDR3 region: CATWDGLVRGGEKLF. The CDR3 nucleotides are TGTGCCACCTGGGACGGGCTGGTCAGGGGTGGTGAGAAACTCTTT.

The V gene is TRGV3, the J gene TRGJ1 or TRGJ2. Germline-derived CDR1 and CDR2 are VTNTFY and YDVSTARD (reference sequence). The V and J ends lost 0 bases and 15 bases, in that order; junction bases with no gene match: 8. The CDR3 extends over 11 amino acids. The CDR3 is CATWDRPWTLF. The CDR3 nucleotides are TGTGCCACCTGGGACAGGCCCTGGACACTCTTT.

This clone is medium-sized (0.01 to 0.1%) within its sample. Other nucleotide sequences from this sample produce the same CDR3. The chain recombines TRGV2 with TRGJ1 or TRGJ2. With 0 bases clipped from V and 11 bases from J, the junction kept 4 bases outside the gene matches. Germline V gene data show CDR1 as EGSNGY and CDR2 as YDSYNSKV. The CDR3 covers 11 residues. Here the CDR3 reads CATWDGPEKLF. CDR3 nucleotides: TGTGCCACCTGGGACGGGCCAGAGAAACTCTTT.

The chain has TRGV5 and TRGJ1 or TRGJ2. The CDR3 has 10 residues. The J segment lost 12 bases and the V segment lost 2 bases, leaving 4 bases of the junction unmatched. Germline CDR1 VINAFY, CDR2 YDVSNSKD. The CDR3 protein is CATWDKVKLF. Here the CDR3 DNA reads TGTGCCACCTGGGACAAGGTGAAACTCTTT.